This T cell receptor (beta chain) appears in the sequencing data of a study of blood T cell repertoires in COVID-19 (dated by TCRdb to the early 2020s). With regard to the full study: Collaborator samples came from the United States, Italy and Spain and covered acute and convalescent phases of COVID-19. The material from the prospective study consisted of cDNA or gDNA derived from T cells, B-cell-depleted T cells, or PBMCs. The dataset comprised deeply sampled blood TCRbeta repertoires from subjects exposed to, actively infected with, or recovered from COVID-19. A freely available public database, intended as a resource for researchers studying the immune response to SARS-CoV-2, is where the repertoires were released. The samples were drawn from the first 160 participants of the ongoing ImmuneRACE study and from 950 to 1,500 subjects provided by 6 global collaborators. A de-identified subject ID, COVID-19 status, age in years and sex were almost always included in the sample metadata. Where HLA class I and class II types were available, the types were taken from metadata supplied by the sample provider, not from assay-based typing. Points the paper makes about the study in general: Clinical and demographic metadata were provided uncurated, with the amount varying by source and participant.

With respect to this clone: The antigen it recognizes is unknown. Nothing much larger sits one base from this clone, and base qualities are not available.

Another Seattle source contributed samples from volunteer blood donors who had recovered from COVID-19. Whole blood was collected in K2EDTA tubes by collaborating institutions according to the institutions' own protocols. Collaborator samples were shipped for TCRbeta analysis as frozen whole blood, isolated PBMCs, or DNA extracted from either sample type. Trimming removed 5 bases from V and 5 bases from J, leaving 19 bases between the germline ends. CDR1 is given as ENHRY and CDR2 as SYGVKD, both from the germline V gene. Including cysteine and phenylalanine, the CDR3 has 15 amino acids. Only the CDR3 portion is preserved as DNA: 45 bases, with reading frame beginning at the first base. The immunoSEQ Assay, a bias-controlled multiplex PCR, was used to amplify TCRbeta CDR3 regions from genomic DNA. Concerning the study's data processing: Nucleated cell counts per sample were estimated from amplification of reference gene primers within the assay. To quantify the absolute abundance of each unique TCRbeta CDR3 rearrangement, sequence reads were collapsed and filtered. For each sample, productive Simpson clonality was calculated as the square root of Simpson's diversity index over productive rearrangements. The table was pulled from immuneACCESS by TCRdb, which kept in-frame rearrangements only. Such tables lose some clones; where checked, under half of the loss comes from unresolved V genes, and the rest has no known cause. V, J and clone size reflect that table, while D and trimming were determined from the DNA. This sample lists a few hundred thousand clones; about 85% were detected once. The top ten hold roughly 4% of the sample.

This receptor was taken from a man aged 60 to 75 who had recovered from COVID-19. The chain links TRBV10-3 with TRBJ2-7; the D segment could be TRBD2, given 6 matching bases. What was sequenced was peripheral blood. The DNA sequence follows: TGTGCCATCAGTCTTGGTTCCGGGACTGGCAACGAGCAGTACTTC. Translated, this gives CAISLGSGTGNEQYF.